The 9 T cell receptor beta chains below all came from one sample that was sequenced in a study of T cell repertoires in cytomegalovirus infection (dated by TCRdb to between 2018 and 2021). This sample was sequenced with an Illumina HiSeq 1500. TCRdb reprocessed the public reads (quality trimming at Q25 with fastp, clone calling with MiXCR) and kept in-frame beta chains. Merged by CDR3 protein, the rows form single entries marked with the most common genes and DNA. This sample comprises hundreds of thousands of distinct CDR3 sequences, 20% to 30% of them detected only once. The top ten clonotypes cover around 8% of the sample. Material: CD8+ T cells from PBMCs. The receptor set was obtained from a human donor in good health (CMV status not recorded). Some clones in this sample may be carry-over from other donors' samples.

This sequence joins TRBV27 and TRBJ2-2; 7 nucleotides line up with TRBD1. Germline values: CDR1 MNHEY, CDR2 SMNVEV (reference sequence). The CDR3 covers 17 residues. With V trimmed by 3 bases and J by 1 base, 8 bases remained unmatched. DNA of the CDR3: TGTGCCAGCAGTTTTTTCCGGGACAGATTGAACACCGGGGAGCTGTTTTTT. This encodes CASSFFRDRLNTGELFF.

The V call is TRBV29-1, the J call TRBJ2-1; TRBD2 matches 9 bases. CDR3 size: 14 residues. Trimming removed 3 bases from V and 3 bases from J; junction bases left unmatched: 3. The germline V gene has CDR1 SQVTM and CDR2 ANQGSEA. The CDR3, as DNA: TGCAGCGTTGAGTCTAGCGGGGACTACAATGAGCAGTTCTTC. Translation: CSVESSGDYNEQFF.

The chain is built from TRBV25-1 and TRBJ1-2; TRBD1 matches at 8 bases. Germline V gene data show CDR1 as MGHDK and CDR2 as SYGVNS. The trim removed 6 bases at V and 2 bases at J, leaving 5 bases unmatched. CDR3 length: 14 amino acids. CDR3 in amino acids: CASRETGANYGYTF. The CDR3 coding sequence is TGTGCCAGCAGAGAGACAGGGGCCAACTATGGCTACACCTTC.

Only one count was recorded for this clonotype. The rearrangement joins TRBV6-6 to TRBJ2-5, with D possibly being TRBD1 (5 bases). From germline, CDR1 is MNHNY and CDR2 SVGAGI (reference sequence). The CDR3 spans 14 residues. V shed 7 bases and J shed 3 bases, with 15 bases lying between them. The CDR3 sequence is CASTKWIGEETQYF. For the CDR3, the DNA is TGTGCCAGCACCAAGTGGATAGGGGAAGAGACCCAGTACTTC.

This clonotype was picked up many times. The rearrangement uses TRBV19 and TRBJ1-1, with 8 positions matching TRBD1. CDR3 length: 17 residues. J lost 0 bases, V lost 7 bases, and 13 bases had no gene match. Germline V gives CDR1 LNHDA, CDR2 SQIVND (reference sequence). The CDR3 region has the DNA TGTGCCAGTAAAAATCCCCTGGACAGGGACTTGAACACTGAAGCTTTCTTT. This codes for CASKNPLDRDLNTEAFF.

This clonotype came up once. CDR3 residues: CSIQQERTYEQYF. The CDR3 region has the DNA TGCAGCATACAACAGGAACGCACCTACGAGCAGTACTTC. This sequence joins TRBV29-1 and TRBJ2-7; the D gene is possibly TRBD1 (5 bases). The V gene's germline CDR1 is SQVTM and CDR2 ANQGSEA. The CDR3 length is 13 residues. V was shortened by 8 bases and J by 2 bases, with 16 bases between the two germline ends.

The gene calls are TRBV20-1 and TRBJ1-6; D is ambiguous. This CDR3 contains 10 residues. CDR1 and CDR2 (germline): DFQATT, SNEGSKA (reference sequence). CDR3 DNA sequence: TGCAGGCCAGGAAATTCACCCCTCCACTTT. As protein: CRPGNSPLHF.

This clonotype was observed many times. The chain employs TRBV25-1 and TRBJ1-5; 8 bases align to TRBD1. After removal of 1 base from V and 7 bases from J, the junction contained 3 bases not matched to a gene. The CDR3 spans 14 residues. Germline CDR1 is MGHDK and CDR2 is SYGVNS. Here the CDR3 DNA reads TGTGCCAGCAGTGAATCCAGGGGGCACCAGCCCCAGCATTTT. As protein: CASSESRGHQPQHF.

This clonotype was observed a few times. The rearrangement links TRBV6-2 or TRBV6-3 to TRBJ1-5, with D perhaps TRBD1 (5 bases). V was pared by 6 bases and J by 0 bases, with 18 bases between. The V gene's germline CDR1 is MNHEY and CDR2 SVGEGT. The CDR3 is 17 residues long. Here the CDR3 DNA reads TGTGCCAGCAGCCTCAACGCCGGACACCATAGCAATCAGCCCCAGCATTTT. This translates into CASSLNAGHHSNQPQHF.